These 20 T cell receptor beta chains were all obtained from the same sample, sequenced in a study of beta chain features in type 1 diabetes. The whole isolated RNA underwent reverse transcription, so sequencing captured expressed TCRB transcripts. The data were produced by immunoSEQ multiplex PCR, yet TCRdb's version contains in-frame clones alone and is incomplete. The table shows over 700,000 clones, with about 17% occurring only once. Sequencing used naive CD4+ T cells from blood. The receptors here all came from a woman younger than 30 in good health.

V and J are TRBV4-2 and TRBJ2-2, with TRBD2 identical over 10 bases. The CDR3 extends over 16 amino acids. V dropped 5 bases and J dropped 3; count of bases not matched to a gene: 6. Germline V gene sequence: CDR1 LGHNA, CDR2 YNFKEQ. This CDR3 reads CASSAGTSEDTGELFF. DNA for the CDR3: TGTGCCAGCAGCGCCGGGACTAGCGAGGACACCGGGGAGCTGTTTTTT.

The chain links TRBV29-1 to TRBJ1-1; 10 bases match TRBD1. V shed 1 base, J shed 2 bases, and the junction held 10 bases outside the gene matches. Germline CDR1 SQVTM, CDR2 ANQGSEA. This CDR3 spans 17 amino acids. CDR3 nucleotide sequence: TGCAGCGTTGAAGGACCGGGACAGGGGTTCTATAACACTGAAGCTTTCTTT. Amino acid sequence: CSVEGPGQGFYNTEAFF.

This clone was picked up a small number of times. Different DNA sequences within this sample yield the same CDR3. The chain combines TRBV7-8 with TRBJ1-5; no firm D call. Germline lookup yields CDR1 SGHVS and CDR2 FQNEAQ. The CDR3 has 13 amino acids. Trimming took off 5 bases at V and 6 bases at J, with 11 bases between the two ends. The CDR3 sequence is CASSPRTGQPQHF. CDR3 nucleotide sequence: TGTGCCAGCAGCCCCCGGACTGGTCAGCCCCAGCATTTT.

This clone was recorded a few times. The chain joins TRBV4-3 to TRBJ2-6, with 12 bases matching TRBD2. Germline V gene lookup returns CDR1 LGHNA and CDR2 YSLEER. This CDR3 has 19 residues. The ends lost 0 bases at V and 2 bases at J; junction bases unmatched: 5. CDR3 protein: CASSQDRLAGVTGANVLTF. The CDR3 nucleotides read TGCGCCAGCAGCCAAGATCGACTAGCGGGAGTAACTGGGGCCAACGTCCTGACTTTC.

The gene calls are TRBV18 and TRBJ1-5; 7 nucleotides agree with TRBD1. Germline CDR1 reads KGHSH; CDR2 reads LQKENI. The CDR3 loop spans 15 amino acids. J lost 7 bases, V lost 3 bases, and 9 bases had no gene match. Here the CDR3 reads CASSPTQGGKQPQHF. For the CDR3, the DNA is TGTGCCAGCTCACCTACTCAGGGGGGAAAGCAGCCCCAGCATTTT.

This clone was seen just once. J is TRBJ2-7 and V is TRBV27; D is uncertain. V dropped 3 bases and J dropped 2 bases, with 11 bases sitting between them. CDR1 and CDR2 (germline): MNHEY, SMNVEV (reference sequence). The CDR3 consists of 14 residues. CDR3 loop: CASSLSDNPYEQYF. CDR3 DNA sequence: TGTGCCAGCAGTTTGAGCGATAACCCCTACGAGCAGTACTTC.

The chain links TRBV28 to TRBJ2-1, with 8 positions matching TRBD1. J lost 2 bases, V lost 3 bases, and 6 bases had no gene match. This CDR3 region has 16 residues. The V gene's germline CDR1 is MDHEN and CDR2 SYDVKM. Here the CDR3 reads CASSLGAGGPYNEQFF. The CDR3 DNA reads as TGTGCCAGCAGTTTGGGGGCAGGGGGCCCCTACAATGAGCAGTTCTTC.

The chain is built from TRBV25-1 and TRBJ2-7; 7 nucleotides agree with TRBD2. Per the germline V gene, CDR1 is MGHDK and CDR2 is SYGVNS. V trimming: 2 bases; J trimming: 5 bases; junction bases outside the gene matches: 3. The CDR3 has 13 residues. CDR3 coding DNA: TGTGCCAGCAGTGAAGGGAGGGTCCACGAGCAGTACTTC. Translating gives CASSEGRVHEQYF.

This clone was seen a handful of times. The CDR3 DNA reads TGCGCCAGCAGCTTGACTGGGACGACCCAAGAGACCCAGTACTTC. Residues: CASSLTGTTQETQYF. V gene TRBV5-1 combines with J gene TRBJ2-5, with D perhaps matching TRBD1 or TRBD2 (5 bases each). Germline loops: CDR1 SGHRS, CDR2 YFSETQ. Trimming shortened V by 1 base and J by 1 base, and 11 bases separated the two germline ends. The CDR3 has 15 amino acids.

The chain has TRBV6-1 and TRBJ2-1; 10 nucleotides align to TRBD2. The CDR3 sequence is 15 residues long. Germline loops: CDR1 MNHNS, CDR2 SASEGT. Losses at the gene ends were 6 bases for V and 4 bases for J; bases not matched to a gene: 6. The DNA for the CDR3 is TGTGCCAGCAGATATCTAGCGGGAGTTTACAATGAGCAGTTCTTC. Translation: CASRYLAGVYNEQFF.

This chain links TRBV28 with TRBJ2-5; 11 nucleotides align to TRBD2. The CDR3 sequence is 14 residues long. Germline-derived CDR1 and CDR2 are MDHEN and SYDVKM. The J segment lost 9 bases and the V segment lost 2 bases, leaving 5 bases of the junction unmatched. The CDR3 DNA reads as TGTGCCAGCAGTTTACTCGGTAGCGGGAGGGCCCAGTACTTC. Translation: CASSLLGSGRAQYF.

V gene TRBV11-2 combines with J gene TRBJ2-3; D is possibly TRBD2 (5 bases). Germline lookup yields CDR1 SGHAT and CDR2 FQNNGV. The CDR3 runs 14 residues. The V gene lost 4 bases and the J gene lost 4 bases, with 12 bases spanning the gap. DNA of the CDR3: TGTGCCAGCAGCTCCCAGGACTTATCAGATACGCAGTATTTT. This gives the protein CASSSQDLSDTQYF.

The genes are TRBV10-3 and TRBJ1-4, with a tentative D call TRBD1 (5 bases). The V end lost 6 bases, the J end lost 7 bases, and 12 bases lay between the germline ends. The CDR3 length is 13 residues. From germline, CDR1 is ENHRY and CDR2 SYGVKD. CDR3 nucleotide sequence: TGTGCCATCAGCGAGACAGAGACTGAAAAACTGTTTTTT. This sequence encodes CAISETETEKLFF.

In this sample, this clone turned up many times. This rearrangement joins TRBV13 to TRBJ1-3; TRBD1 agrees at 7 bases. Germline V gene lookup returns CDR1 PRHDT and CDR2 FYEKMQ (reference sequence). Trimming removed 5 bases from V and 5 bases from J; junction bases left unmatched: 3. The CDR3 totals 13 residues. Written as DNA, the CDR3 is TGTGCCAGCAGCCGGGACAGCCGAAACACCATATATTTT. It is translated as CASSRDSRNTIYF.

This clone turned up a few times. The CDR3 region has the DNA TGTGCCAGCAGCTTAGCCGCCCAGAGCAATGAGCAGTTCTTC. Amino acid sequence: CASSLAAQSNEQFF. The rearrangement uses TRBV7-8 and TRBJ2-1; D uncertain. The germline V gene encodes CDR1 SGHVS and CDR2 FQNEAQ. The CDR3 extends over 14 amino acids. V gave up 0 bases and J gave up 6 bases, with 9 bases separating them.

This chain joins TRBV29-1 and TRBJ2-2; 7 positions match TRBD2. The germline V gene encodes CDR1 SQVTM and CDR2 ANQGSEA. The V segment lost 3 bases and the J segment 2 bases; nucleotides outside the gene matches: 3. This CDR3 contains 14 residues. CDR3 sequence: CSVEGLRNTGELFF. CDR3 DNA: TGCAGCGTTGAGGGACTACGTAACACCGGGGAGCTGTTTTTT.

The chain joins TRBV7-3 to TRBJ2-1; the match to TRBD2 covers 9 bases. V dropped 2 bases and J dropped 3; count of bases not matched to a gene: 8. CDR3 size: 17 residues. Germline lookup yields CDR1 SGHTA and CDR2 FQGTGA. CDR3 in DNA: TGTGCCAGCAGCTTAGCGTGGGCTAGCGGGATCTACAATGAGCAGTTCTTC. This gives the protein CASSLAWASGIYNEQFF.

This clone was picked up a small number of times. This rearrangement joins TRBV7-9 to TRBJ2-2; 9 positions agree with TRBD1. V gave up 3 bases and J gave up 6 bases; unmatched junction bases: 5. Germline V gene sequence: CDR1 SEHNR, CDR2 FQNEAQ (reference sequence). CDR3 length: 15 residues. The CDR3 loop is CASSFYRGRPGELFF. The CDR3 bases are TGTGCCAGCAGCTTTTACAGGGGGCGACCCGGGGAGCTGTTTTTT. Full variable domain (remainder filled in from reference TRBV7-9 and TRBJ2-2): DTGVSQNPRHKITKRGQNVTFRCDPISEHNRLYWYRQTLGQGPEFLTYFQNEAQLEKSRLLSDRFSAERPKGSFSTLEIQRTEQGDSAMYLCASSFYRGRPGELFFGEGSRLTVL.

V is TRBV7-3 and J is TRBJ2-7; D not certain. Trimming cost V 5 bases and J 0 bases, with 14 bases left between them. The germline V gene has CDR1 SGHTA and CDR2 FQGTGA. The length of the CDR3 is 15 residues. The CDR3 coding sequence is TGTGCCAGCAGCGCAGCCTCTGTTAGCTCCTACGAGCAGTACTTC. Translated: CASSAASVSSYEQYF.

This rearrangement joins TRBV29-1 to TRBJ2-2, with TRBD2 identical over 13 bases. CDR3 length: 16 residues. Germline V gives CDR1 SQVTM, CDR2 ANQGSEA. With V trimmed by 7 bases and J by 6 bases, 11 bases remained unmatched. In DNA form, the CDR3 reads TGCAGCGCCGAACTAGCGGGAGGGCCCTCCGCCGGGGAGCTGTTTTTT. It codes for CSAELAGGPSAGELFF.